This passage covers 14 T cell receptor beta chains from one sample sequenced in a study of T cell responses to AZD1222 COVID-19 vaccine. TCRdb keeps only in-frame clones here, not all; method: immunoSEQ multiplex PCR. The sample records 120,000 or so clones, around 90% being singletons. This specimen was peripheral blood, taken 28 days after the second dose of the MenACWY control vaccine. Every receptor here comes from an adult who received the MenACWY meningococcal vaccine as a control.

This chain joins TRBV5-5 and TRBJ2-1, with 7 bases aligning to TRBD2. The CDR3 loop spans 16 amino acids. Unmatched junction bases numbered 10, after V lost 3 bases and J lost 4 bases. The V gene's germline CDR1 is SGHKS and CDR2 YYEKEE (reference sequence). The CDR3 nucleotides are TGTGCCAGCAGCTCCGCCGGGACTACGAGATACAATGAGCAGTTCTTC. This sequence encodes CASSSAGTTRYNEQFF.

This sequence joins TRBV19 and TRBJ2-1; TRBD2 matches at 12 bases. Germline CDR1 and CDR2: LNHDA and SQIVND (reference sequence). Losses at the gene ends were 6 bases for V and 1 base for J; bases not matched to a gene: 13. The CDR3 totals 19 residues. CDR3 DNA: TGTGCCAGTAGGACCTCTCCGGGACTAGCGGGCGGGTCCTACAATGAGCAGTTCTTC. It yields the protein CASRTSPGLAGGSYNEQFF.

Points on this clone: The sample holds other DNA sequences that translate to the same CDR3. The chain combines TRBV6-5 with TRBJ2-3; the match to TRBD2 covers 7 bases. This CDR3 comprises 16 residues. Per germline, CDR1 MNHEY and CDR2 SVGAGI. The V and J ends lost 0 bases and 0 bases, in that order; junction bases with no gene match: 3. Here the CDR3 DNA reads TGTGCCAGCAGTTACTCGGGGACTACCAGCACAGATACGCAGTATTTT. Amino acid sequence: CASSYSGTTSTDTQYF.

The chain is built from TRBV14 and TRBJ2-7; no definite D call. The germline V and J ends were trimmed by 0 bases and 7 bases, with 10 bases remaining between them. CDR3 length equals 13 residues. Germline values: CDR1 SGHDN, CDR2 FVKESK. Here the CDR3 reads CASSQDPGGEQYV. The DNA of the CDR3 is TGTGCCAGCAGCCAAGACCCAGGTGGGGAGCAGTACGTC.

The chain is built from TRBV5-4 and TRBJ1-2; D remains ambiguous. Trimming left V 4 bases short and J 10 bases short, with 11 bases between. CDR1 and CDR2 from the germline V gene are SGHNT and YYREEE (reference sequence). This CDR3 contains 11 residues. CDR3 sequence: CASSGPGDYTF. As DNA, the CDR3 is TGTGCCAGCAGCGGGCCCGGAGACTACACCTTC.

The chain links TRBV7-9 to TRBJ2-3; 10 nucleotides agree with TRBD1. This CDR3 has 15 amino acids. Looked up from germline, CDR1 is SEHNR and CDR2 is FQNEAQ (reference sequence). V gave up 8 bases and J gave up 3 bases; unmatched junction bases: 8. The CDR3 here is CASGAGTGVTDTQYF. The CDR3 nucleotides are TGTGCCAGCGGGGCCGGGACAGGGGTGACAGATACGCAGTATTTT.

In DNA, the CDR3 is TGCGCCAGCAGCCGCGGGGCCAGACAAGAGACCCAGTACTTC. Amino acid sequence: CASSRGARQETQYF. The chain has TRBV4-3 and TRBJ2-5, with D perhaps matching TRBD2 (6 bases). CDR1 LGHNA and CDR2 YSLEER come from the germline V gene. With 4 bases removed from V and 2 bases from J, the gap between germline ends came to 11 bases. CDR3 size: 14 residues.

This clone was seen a single time. This chain links TRBV29-1 with TRBJ1-2; the match to TRBD1 covers 11 bases. CDR3 length: 15 residues. Germline CDR1 reads SQVTM; CDR2 reads ANQGSEA. V trimming: 6 bases; J trimming: 3 bases; junction bases outside the gene matches: 9. This CDR3 reads CSVPERTGGDYGYTF. The CDR3, as DNA: TGCAGCGTGCCCGAGAGGACAGGGGGCGACTATGGCTACACCTTC.

This clone was recorded once. The V gene is TRBV2, the J gene TRBJ2-7; 10 nucleotides agree with TRBD1. The CDR3 spans 12 residues. With V trimmed by 10 bases and J by 5 bases, 5 bases remained unmatched. Germline lookup yields CDR1 SNHLY and CDR2 FYNNEI. CDR3 DNA: TGTGCCACCGGGGACAGGGGTAACGAGCAGTACTTC. Translated: CATGDRGNEQYF.

The CDR3 here is CAISESEGQTGQETQYF. The CDR3 coding sequence is TGTGCCATCAGTGAATCGGAGGGACAAACCGGGCAAGAGACCCAGTACTTC. This chain connects TRBV10-3 to TRBJ2-5, with D perhaps matching TRBD1 or TRBD2 (6 bases each). CDR3 size: 17 residues. Trimming left V 3 bases short and J 2 bases short, with 19 bases between. Germline-derived CDR1 and CDR2 are ENHRY and SYGVKD.

V and J are TRBV7-2 and TRBJ2-3, with 7 bases identical to TRBD2. Germline V gene lookup returns CDR1 SGHTA and CDR2 FQGNSA. Trimming at V came to 2 bases and at J to 0 bases, leaving 11 bases not matched to a gene. The CDR3 spans 18 residues. CDR3 in amino acids: CASSLRAGKIISTDTQYF. The CDR3 DNA follows: TGTGCCAGCAGCTTAAGAGCGGGGAAGATAATTAGCACAGATACGCAGTATTTT.

With respect to this clone: The germline gene is not matched at one end of the junction; a read error may be the cause. The chain employs TRBV15 and TRBJ2-1, with TRBD1 matching over 10 bases. Per the germline V gene, CDR1 is LNHNV and CDR2 is YYDKDF (reference sequence). This CDR3 contains 19 residues. The CDR3 protein is CATSRLDRDRGFSYHEQFF. For the CDR3, the DNA is TGTGCCACCAGCAGACTGGACCGGGACAGGGGATTCTCCTACCATGAGCAGTTCTTC.

Here the CDR3 reads CASSVGGVDEKLFF. The CDR3, as DNA: TGTGCCAGCAGCGTAGGGGGCGTAGATGAAAAACTGTTTTTT. The gene calls are TRBV6-2 or TRBV6-3 and TRBJ1-4; 7 bases line up with TRBD1. Germline lookup yields CDR1 MNHEY and CDR2 SVGEGT. The V gene end was trimmed by 6 bases and the J gene end by 6 bases; junction bases not matched to a gene: 7. CDR3 length equals 14 residues.

The rearrangement links TRBV4-1 to TRBJ1-1, with no clear D. Trimming took off 1 base at V and 0 bases at J, with 9 bases between the two ends. CDR1 and CDR2 from the germline V gene are MGHRA and YSYEKL. The CDR3 contains 15 residues. This CDR3 is CASSQVRSLNTEAFF. Here the CDR3 DNA reads TGCGCCAGCAGCCAAGTTAGGTCCCTGAACACTGAAGCTTTCTTT.